This T cell receptor beta chain originates from a study of blood T cell repertoires in COVID-19. This CDR3 has 14 amino acids. CDR1 SGDLS and CDR2 YYNGEE come from the germline V gene. V lost 0 bases and J lost 6; bases outside the gene matches: 5. The assay was immunoSEQ multiplex PCR, and TCRdb's table has in-frame clones only and misses some. The data contain 140,000 to 150,000 clones, 80% to 85% of them singletons. The chain has TRBV9 and TRBJ1-2; 7 nucleotides match TRBD1. Sequences were obtained from PBMCs or T cells enriched from blood (not recorded which). The sequence was collected from a woman aged 45-65 years who had been exposed to COVID-19. The CDR3 nucleotides are TGTGCCAGCAGCGTAGGACAGGGTATTCATGGCTACACCTTC. The encoded protein is CASSVGQGIHGYTF.